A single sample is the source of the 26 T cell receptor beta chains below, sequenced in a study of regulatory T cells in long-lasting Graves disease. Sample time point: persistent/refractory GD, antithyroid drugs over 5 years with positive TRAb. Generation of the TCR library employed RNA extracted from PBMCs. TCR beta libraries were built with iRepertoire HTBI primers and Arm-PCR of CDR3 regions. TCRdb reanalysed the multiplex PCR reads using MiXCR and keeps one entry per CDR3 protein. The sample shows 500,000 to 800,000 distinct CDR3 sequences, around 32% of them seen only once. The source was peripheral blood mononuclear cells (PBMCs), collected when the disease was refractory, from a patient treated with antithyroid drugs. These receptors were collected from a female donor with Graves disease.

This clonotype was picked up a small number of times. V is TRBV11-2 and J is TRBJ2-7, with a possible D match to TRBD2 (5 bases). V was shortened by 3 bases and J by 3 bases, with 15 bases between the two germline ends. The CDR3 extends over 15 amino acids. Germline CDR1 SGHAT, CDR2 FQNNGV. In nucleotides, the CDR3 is TGTGCCAGCAGCTTGGAGGCCCTGGGCGTCTACGAGCAGTACTTC. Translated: CASSLEALGVYEQYF.

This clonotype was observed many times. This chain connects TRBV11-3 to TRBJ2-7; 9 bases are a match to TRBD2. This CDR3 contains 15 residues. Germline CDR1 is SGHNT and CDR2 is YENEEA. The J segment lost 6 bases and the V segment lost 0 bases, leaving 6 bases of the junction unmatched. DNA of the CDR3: TGTGCCAGCAGCTTAGATGGGCTAGCGGGACGCGAGCAGTACTTC. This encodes CASSLDGLAGREQYF. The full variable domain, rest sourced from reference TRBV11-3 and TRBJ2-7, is EAGVVQSPRYKIIEKKQPVAFWCNPISGHNTLYWYLQNLGQGPELLIRYENEEAVDDSQLPKDRFSAERLKGVDSTLKIQPAELGDSAVYLCASSLDGLAGREQYFGPGTRLTVT.

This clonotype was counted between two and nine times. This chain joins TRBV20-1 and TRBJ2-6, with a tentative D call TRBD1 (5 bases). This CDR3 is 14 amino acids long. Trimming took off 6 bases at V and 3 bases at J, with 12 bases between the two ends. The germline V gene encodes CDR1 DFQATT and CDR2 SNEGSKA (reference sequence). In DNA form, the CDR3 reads TGCAGTGCCCCGCGCAGGGTTGGGGCCAACGTCCTGACTTTC. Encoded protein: CSAPRRVGANVLTF.

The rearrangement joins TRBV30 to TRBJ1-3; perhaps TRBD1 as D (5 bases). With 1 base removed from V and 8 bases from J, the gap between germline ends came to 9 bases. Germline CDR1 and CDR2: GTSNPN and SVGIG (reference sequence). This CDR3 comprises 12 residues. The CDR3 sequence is CAWSAGGDTIYF. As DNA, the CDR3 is TGTGCCTGGAGTGCGGGGGGTGACACCATATATTTT.

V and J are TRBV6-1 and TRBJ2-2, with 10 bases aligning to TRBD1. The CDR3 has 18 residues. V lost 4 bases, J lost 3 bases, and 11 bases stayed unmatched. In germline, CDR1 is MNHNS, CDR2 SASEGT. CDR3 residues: CASSADRRTGGDTGELFF. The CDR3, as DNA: TGTGCCAGCAGTGCCGACCGCCGGACAGGGGGGGACACCGGGGAGCTGTTTTTT.

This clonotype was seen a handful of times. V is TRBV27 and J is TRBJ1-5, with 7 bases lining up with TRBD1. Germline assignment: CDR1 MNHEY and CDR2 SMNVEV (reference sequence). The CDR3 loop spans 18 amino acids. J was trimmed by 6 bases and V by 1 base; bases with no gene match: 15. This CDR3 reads CASSLFSPLRGGGQPQHF. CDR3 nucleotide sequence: TGTGCCAGCAGTTTATTCTCTCCCCTTAGAGGGGGCGGTCAGCCCCAGCATTTT.

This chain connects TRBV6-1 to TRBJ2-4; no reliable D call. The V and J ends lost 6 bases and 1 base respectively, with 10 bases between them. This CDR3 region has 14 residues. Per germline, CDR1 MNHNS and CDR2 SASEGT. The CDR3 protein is CASRPSFAKNIQYF. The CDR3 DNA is TGTGCCAGCAGACCCTCCTTTGCCAAAAACATTCAGTACTTC.

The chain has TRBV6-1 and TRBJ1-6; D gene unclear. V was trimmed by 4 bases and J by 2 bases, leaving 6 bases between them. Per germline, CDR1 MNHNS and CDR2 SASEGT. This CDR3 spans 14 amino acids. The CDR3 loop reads CASSVETYNSPLHF. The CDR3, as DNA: TGTGCCAGCAGTGTCGAGACCTATAATTCACCCCTCCACTTT.

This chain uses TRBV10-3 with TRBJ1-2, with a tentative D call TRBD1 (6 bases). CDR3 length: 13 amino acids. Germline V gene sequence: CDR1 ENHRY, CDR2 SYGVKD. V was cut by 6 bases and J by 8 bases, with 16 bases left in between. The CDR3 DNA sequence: TGTGCCATCAGAGGACAGCGGGGTGTCGGCTACACCTTC. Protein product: CAIRGQRGVGYTF.

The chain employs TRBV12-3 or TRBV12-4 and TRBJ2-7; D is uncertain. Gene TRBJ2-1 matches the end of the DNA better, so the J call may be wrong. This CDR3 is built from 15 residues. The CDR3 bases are TGTGCCAGCAGTCCCGACGGTAGGTCCTACAATGAGCAGTTCTTC. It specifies CASSPDGRSYNEQFF.

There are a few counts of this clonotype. CDR3 residues: CASSLLRGVGGDEQFF. As DNA, the CDR3 is TGTGCCAGCAGCTTACTCCGGGGGGTTGGGGGGGATGAGCAGTTCTTC. The chain is built from TRBV11-2 and TRBJ2-1; 7 bases map to TRBD2. The V and J ends lost 2 bases and 8 bases, in that order; junction bases with no gene match: 12. Per germline, CDR1 SGHAT and CDR2 FQNNGV. The CDR3 spans 16 residues.

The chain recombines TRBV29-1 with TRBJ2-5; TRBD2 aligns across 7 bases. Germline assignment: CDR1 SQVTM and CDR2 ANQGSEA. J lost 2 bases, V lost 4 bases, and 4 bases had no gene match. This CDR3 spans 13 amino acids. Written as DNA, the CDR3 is TGCAGCGTTGTTCCAGCGGGGCAAGAGACCCAGTACTTC. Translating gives CSVVPAGQETQYF.

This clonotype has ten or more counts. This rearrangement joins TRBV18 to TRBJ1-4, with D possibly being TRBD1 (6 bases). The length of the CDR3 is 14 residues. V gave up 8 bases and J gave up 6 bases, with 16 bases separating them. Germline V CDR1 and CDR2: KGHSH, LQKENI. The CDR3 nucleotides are TGTGCCAGCAGTCCCCGGGGGGCGGATGAAAAACTGTTTTTT. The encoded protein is CASSPRGADEKLFF.

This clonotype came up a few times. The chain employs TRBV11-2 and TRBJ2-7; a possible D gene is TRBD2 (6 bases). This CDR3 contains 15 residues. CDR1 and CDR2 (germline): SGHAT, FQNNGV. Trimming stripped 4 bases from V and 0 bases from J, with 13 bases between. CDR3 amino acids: CASSYTSSVSYEQYF. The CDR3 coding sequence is TGTGCCAGCAGCTATACTAGCTCAGTCTCCTACGAGCAGTACTTC.

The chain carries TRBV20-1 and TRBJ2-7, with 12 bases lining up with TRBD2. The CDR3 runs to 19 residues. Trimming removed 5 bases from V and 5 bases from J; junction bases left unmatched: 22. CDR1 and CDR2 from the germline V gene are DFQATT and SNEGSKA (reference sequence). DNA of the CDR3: TGCAGTGCTGCCCGCCACCAGATGCGAGCTAGCGGGAGGGCGCACGAGCAGTACTTC. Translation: CSAARHQMRASGRAHEQYF.

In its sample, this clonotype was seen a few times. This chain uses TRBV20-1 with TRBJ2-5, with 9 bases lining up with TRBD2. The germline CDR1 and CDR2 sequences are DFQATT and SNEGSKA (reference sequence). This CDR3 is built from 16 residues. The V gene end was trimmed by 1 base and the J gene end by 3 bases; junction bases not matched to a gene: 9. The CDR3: CSARATAGGPEETQYF. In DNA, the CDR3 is TGCAGTGCTAGAGCCACCGCGGGAGGGCCTGAAGAGACCCAGTACTTC.

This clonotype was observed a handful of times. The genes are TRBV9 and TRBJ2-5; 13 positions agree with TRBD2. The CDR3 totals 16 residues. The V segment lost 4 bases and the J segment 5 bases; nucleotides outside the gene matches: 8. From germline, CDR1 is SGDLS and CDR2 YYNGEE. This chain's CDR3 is CASSPTGLAGVETQYF. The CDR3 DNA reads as TGTGCCAGCAGCCCAACTGGACTAGCGGGAGTCGAGACCCAGTACTTC.

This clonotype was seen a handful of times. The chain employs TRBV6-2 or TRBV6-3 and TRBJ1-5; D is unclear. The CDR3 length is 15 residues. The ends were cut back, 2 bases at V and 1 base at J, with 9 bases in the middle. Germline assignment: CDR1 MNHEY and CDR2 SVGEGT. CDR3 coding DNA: TGTGCCAGCAGTTACGGCAGGTTCAGCAATCAGCCCCAGCATTTT. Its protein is CASSYGRFSNQPQHF.

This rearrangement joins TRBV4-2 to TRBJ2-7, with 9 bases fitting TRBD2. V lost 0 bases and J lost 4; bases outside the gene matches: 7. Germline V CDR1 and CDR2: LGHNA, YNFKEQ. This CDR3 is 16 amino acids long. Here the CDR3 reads CASSQDTVAGDYEQYF. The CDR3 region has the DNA TGTGCCAGCAGCCAAGACACGGTAGCGGGAGATTACGAGCAGTACTTC.

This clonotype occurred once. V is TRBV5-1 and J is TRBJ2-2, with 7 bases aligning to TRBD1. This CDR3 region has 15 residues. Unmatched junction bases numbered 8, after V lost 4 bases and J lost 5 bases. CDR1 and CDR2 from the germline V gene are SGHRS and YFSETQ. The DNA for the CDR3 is TGCGCCAGCAGCCCAGGGACAGAAGGGACCGGGGAGCTGTTTTTT. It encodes CASSPGTEGTGELFF.

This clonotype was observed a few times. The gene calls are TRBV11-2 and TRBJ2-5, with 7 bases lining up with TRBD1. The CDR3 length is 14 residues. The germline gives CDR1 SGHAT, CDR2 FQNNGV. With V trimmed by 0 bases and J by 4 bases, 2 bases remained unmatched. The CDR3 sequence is CASSLDAGGETQYF. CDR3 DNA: TGTGCCAGCAGCTTAGATGCAGGGGGAGAGACCCAGTACTTC.

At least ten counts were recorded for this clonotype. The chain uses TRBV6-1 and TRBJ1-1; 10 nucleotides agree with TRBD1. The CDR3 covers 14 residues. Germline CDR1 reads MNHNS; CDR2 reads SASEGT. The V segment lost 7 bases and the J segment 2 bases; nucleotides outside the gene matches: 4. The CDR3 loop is CASIDRGLNTEAFF. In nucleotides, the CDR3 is TGTGCCAGCATCGACAGGGGGCTTAACACTGAAGCTTTCTTT.

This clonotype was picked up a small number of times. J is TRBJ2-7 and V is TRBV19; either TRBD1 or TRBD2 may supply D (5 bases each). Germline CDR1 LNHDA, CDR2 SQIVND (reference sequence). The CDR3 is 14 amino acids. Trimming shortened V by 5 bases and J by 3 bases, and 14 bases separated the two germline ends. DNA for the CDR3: TGTGCCAGTAGTTACCGGGACCCTAACTACGAGCAGTACTTC. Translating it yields CASSYRDPNYEQYF.

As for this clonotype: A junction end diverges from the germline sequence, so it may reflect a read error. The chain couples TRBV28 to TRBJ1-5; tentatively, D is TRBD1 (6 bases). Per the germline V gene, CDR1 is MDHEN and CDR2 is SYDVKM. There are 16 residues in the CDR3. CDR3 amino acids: CAGSLSAGVGNQPQHF. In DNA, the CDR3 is TGTGCCGGCAGTTTATCGGCAGGGGTGGGCAATCAGCCCCAGCATTTT. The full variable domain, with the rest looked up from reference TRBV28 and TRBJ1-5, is DVKVTQSSRYLVKRTGEKVFLECVQDMDHENMFWYRQDPGLGLRLIYFSYDVKMKEKGDIPEGYSVSREKKERFSLILESASTNQTSMYLCAGSLSAGVGNQPQHFGDGTRLSIL.

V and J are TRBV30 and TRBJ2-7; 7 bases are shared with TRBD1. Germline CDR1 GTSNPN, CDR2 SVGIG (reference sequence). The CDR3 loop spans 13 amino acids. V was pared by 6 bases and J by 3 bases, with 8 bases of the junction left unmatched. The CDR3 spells CACDGQVYYEQYF. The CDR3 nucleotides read TGTGCCTGTGACGGACAGGTGTACTACGAGCAGTACTTC.

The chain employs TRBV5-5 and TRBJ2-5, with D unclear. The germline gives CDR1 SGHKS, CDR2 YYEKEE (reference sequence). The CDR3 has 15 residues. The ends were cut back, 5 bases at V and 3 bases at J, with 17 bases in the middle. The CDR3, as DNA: TGTGCCAGCAGTTGGACCTTACTTATAGAAGAGACCCAGTACTTC. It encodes CASSWTLLIEETQYF.